This TCR beta chain was retrieved from a study of T-cell memory formation after mild COVID-19. Looking at the study overall: TCR clusters mostly belonged to single donors.

From the 5' RACE reads, TCRdb called clonotypes with MiXCR, one entry per CDR3 protein. The table has 85,000 to 120,000 distinct CDR3 sequences, approximately 15% seen once. CDR1 and CDR2 from the germline V gene are DFQATT and SNEGSKA (reference sequence). CDR3 length: 13 amino acids. Trimming shortened V by 8 bases and J by 3 bases, and 16 bases separated the two germline ends. In this sample, this clonotype turned up many times. The chain combines TRBV20-1 with TRBJ1-1, with unresolved D. Sequencing used PBMCs or a T cell subset sorted from them (not recorded which). The TCR was taken from an adult woman who had mild COVID-19 (a few samples of this study predate the infection). Cell type and time point are not known. The CDR3 bases are TGCAGTCCTCGTGGGAGCGGCGACACTGAAGCTTTCTTT. It encodes CSPRGSGDTEAFF.